This T cell receptor (beta chain) emerged from a study of identical twins. V lost 1 base to trimming and J lost 0 bases, with 9 bases between them. CDR1 and CDR2 (germline): SEHNR, FQNEAQ (reference sequence). This CDR3 region has 15 residues. Addition of a universal primer site occurred through template switching, and cDNA carried unique molecular identifiers. Each CDR3 protein is one row after TCRdb ran MiXCR on the 5' RACE reads. The table lists 640,000 or so distinct CDR3 sequences, roughly 6% of them singletons, with approximately 1.6% in the top ten. A remark on this clonotype: Its target is unknown.

Study-wide results and limits: The conclusions drew on cross-sectional statistical analysis instead of tracking the same donors.

The receptor was isolated from a man aged 18-30 years in good health. This chain uses TRBV7-9 with TRBJ1-1, with a tentative D call TRBD1 (5 bases). Sample: naive T cells sorted from blood. As DNA, the CDR3 is TGTGCCAGCAGCTTAGGAGGACAAGTGAACACTGAAGCTTTCTTT. Encoded protein: CASSLGGQVNTEAFF. Variable domain in full (rest from reference TRBV7-9 and TRBJ1-1): DTGVSQNPRHKITKRGQNVTFRCDPISEHNRLYWYRQTLGQGPEFLTYFQNEAQLEKSRLLSDRFSAERPKGSFSTLEIQRTEQGDSAMYLCASSLGGQVNTEAFFGQGTRLTVV.